This TCR beta chain is from a study of blood T cell repertoires in COVID-19. Study summary: The study drew acute and convalescent COVID-19 samples from the United States, Italy and Spain.

In the original analysis: Reference gene primer amplification yielded estimated nucleated cell counts. Method: immunoSEQ multiplex PCR; TCRdb's copy keeps in-frame clones and lacks some. The DNA was the basis for D and trimming; V, J and clone size are from that table. This sample has about 210,000 clones, with 83% found just once. This clone appeared once. The source of this sequence is a woman between 40 and 50 years old with active or convalescent COVID-19. Specimen: peripheral blood.

The chain's CDR3 is CASSRNGGSYSYNSPLHF. The CDR3 DNA follows: TGTGCCAGCAGTCGAAACGGGGGGAGCTACTCCTATAATTCACCCCTCCACTTT. The chain uses TRBV6-6 and TRBJ1-6, with TRBD1 as a possible D gene (5 bases). The V gene lost 5 bases and the J gene lost 0 bases, with 17 bases spanning the gap. Germline lookup yields CDR1 MNHNY and CDR2 SVGAGI (reference sequence). The CDR3 runs 18 residues.